This T cell receptor beta chain was recorded in a study of T cell responses to AZD1222 COVID-19 vaccine. The V gene's germline CDR1 is SEHNR and CDR2 FQNEAQ (reference sequence). J was trimmed by 4 bases and V by 4 bases; bases with no gene match: 8. The CDR3 consists of 16 residues. The repertoire was sequenced with immunoSEQ multiplex PCR; TCRdb's copy has only in-frame clones and lacks some. This sample has approximately 85,000 clones, with 86% found just once. The chain employs TRBV7-9 and TRBJ2-3; 10 nucleotides align to TRBD1. The source of this sequence is an adult in good health. The material was peripheral blood, obtained on day 0 of AZD1222 vaccination. The chain's CDR3 is CASSSLRQGASDTQYF. CDR3 DNA sequence: TGTGCCAGCAGCTCCCTTCGACAGGGGGCATCAGATACGCAGTATTTT.